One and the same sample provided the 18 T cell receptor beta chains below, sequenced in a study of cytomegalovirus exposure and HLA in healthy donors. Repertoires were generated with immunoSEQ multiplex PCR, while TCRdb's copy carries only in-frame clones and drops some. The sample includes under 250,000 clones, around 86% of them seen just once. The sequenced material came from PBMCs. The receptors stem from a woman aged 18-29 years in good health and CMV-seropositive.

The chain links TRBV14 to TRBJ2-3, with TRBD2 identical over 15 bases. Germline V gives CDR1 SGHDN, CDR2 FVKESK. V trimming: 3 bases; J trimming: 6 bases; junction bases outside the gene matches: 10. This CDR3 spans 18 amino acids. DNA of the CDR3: TGTGCCAGCAGCCAGCCGGGGACTAGCGGGAGGAAGGAGGATACGCAGTATTTT. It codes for CASSQPGTSGRKEDTQYF.

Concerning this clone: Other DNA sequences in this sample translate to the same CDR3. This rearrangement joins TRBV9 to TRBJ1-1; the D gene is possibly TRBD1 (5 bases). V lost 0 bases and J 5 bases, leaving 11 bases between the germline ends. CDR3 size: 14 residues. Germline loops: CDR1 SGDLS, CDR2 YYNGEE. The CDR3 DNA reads TGTGCCAGCAGCGTAGAAACAGGAGGGACTGAAGCTTTCTTT. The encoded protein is CASSVETGGTEAFF.

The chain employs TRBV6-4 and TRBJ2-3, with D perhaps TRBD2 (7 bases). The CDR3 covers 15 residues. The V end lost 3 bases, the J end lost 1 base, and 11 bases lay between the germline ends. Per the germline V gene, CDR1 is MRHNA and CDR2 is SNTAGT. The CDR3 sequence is CASSESGGGTDTQYF. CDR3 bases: TGTGCCAGCAGTGAGTCGGGGGGCGGCACAGATACGCAGTATTTT.

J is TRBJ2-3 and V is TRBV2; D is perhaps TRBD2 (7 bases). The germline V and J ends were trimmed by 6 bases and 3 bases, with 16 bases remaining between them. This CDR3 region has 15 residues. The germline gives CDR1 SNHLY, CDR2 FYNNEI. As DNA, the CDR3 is TGTGCCAGCAGGGAGGGGGGGTCGAGGACAGATACGCAGTATTTT. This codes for CASREGGSRTDTQYF.

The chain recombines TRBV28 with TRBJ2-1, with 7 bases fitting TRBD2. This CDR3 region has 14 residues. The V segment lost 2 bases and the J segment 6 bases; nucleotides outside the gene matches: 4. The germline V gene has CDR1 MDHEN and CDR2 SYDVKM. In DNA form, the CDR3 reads TGTGCCAGCAGTTTAGCGGGAGTGTTCAATGAGCAGTTCTTC. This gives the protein CASSLAGVFNEQFF.

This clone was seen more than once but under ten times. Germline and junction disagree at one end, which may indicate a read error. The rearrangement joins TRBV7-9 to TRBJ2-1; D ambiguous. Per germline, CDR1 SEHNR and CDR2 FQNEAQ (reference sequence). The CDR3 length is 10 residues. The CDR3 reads CASSLNEEFF. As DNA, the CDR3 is TGTGCCAGCAGCTTAAATGAGGAGTTCTTC.

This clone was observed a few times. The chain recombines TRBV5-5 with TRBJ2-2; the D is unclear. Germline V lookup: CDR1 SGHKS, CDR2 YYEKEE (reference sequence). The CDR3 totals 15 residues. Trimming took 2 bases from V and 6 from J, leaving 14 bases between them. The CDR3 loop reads CASSLTGLEPGELFF. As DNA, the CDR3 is TGTGCCAGCAGCTTAACGGGTTTGGAGCCCGGGGAGCTGTTTTTT. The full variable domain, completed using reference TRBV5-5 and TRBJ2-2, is DAGVTQSPTHLIKTRGQQVTLRCSPISGHKSVSWYQQVLGQGPQFIFQYYEKEERGRGNFPDRFSARQFPNYSSELNVNALLLGDSALYLCASSLTGLEPGELFFGEGSRLTVL.

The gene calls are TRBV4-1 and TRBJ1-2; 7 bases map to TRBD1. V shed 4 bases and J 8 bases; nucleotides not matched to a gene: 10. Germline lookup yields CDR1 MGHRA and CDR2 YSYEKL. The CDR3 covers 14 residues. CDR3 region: CASSPEQGPWGYTF. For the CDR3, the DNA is TGCGCCAGCAGCCCGGAACAGGGGCCCTGGGGCTACACCTTC.

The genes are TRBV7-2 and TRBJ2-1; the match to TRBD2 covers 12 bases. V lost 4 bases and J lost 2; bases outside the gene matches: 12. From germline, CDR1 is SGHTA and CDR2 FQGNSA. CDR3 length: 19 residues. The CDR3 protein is CASSSSGASGRAAYNEQFF. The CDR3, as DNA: TGTGCCAGCAGCTCCAGCGGGGCTAGCGGGAGGGCTGCCTACAATGAGCAGTTCTTC.

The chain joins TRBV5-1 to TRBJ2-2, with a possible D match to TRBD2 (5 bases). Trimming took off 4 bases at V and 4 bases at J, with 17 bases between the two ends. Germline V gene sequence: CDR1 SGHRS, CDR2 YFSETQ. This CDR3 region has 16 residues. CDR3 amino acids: CASSQVGSLSTGELFF. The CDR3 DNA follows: TGCGCCAGCAGCCAAGTAGGGAGTTTGAGCACCGGGGAGCTGTTTTTT.

DNA for the CDR3: TGTGCCAGCAGCTTAGTAATTAGCGCAGATACGCAGTATTTT. Its translation: CASSLVISADTQYF. The V and J genes are TRBV7-9 and TRBJ2-3, with a weak D call TRBD2 (5 bases). The CDR3 contains 14 residues. V lost 1 base and J lost 4, with 9 bases in between. Germline assignment: CDR1 SEHNR and CDR2 FQNEAQ (reference sequence). The entire variable domain, with the rest obtained from reference TRBV7-9 and TRBJ2-3, is as follows: DTGVSQNPRHKITKRGQNVTFRCDPISEHNRLYWYRQTLGQGPEFLTYFQNEAQLEKSRLLSDRFSAERPKGSFSTLEIQRTEQGDSAMYLCASSLVISADTQYFGPGTRLTVL.

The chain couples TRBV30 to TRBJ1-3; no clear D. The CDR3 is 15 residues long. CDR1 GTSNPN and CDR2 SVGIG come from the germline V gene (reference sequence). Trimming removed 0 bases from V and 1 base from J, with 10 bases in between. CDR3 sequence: CAWSVLLNSGNTIYF. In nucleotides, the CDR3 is TGTGCCTGGAGTGTACTGCTAAATTCTGGAAACACCATATATTTT.

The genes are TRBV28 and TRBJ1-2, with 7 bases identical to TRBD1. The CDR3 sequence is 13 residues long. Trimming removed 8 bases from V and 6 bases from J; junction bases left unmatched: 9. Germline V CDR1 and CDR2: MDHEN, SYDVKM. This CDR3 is CASWETGPDGYTF. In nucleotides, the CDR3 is TGTGCCAGCTGGGAGACAGGGCCAGATGGCTACACCTTC.

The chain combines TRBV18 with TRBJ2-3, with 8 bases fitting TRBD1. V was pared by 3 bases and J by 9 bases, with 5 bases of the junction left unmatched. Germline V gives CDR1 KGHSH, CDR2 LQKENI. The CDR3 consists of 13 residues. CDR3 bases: TGTGCCAGCTCACCGACAGGGGAAGGCACGCAGTATTTT. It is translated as CASSPTGEGTQYF.

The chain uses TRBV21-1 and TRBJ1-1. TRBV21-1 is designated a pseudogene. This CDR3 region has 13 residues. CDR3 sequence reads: CASRPRVGTEAFF. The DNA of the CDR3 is TGTGCCAGCAGACCGAGGGTTGGCACTGAAGCTTTCTTT.

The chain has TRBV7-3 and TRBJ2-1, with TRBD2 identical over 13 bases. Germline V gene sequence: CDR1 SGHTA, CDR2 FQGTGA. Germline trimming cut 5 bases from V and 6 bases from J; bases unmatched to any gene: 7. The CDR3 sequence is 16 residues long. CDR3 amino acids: CASSAIGLAGVNEQFF. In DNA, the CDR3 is TGTGCCAGCAGCGCGATCGGACTAGCGGGGGTCAATGAGCAGTTCTTC.

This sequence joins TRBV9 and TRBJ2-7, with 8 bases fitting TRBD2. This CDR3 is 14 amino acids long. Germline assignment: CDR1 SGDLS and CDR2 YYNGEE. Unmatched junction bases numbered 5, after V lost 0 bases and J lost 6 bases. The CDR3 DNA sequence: TGTGCCAGCAGCGTAGGGCCGGGAGGGGCCGAGCAGTACTTC. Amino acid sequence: CASSVGPGGAEQYF.

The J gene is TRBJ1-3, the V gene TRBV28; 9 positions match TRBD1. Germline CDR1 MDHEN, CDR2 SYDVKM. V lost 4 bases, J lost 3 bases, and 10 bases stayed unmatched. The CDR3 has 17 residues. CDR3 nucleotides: TGTGCCAGCAGTTCGGACAGGGGATCCGTTTTTGGAAACACCATATATTTT. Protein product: CASSSDRGSVFGNTIYF.